This paragraph reports one T cell receptor beta chain. Its target antigen remains unknown. No base qualities exist here, and no much larger clone lies one base off it. The sample originates from a study of blood T cell repertoires in COVID-19 (dated by TCRdb to between 2020 and 2021). For the wider study: Samples covering the acute and convalescent phases of COVID-19 were provided by collaborators in the United States, Italy and Spain. Nearly every sample came with metadata listing a de-identified subject ID, COVID-19 status, age in years and sex. The material from the prospective study consisted of cDNA or gDNA derived from T cells, B-cell-depleted T cells, or PBMCs. Samples came from the ongoing ImmuneRACE study (first 160 participants) plus 1,254 subjects from 6 global collaborators. HLA class I and class II types, where available, came from metadata supplied by the sample provider rather than from assay-based typing. A freely available public database, intended as a resource for researchers studying the immune response to SARS-CoV-2, is where the repertoires were released. The dataset comprised deeply sampled blood TCRbeta repertoires from subjects exposed to, actively infected with, or recovered from COVID-19. What the study reported, not specific to this receptor: The amount of clinical and demographic metadata varied by source and participant and was provided uncurated.

V drops 2 bases and J drops 7 bases, leaving 20 bases in between. CDR1 and CDR2 (SGHDN, FVKESK) derive from the germline V gene. CDR3 length: 16 amino acids, cysteine to phenylalanine. Only the CDR3 DNA is retained, 48 bases long and in frame from the first base. In the prospective study, participants were about 18 to 95 years old, resided in around 25 geographic areas of the United States, and were enrolled through a virtual design. In the prospective study, cohorts were assigned on the basis of participant-reported clinical history obtained from a screening survey and a study questionnaire. For ImmuneRACE Cohort 3, a participant was defined as recovered based on two consecutive negative NP/OP PCR tests, clearance by a healthcare professional, or resolution of symptoms. In the prospective study, mobile phlebotomists collected whole blood, serum and a nasopharyngeal or oropharyngeal swab from each participant. Over an approximately 2-month period, participants in the prospective study had the option of providing additional blood draws and questionnaires. Blood samples from the prospective study were shipped frozen or at room temperature prior to DNA extraction.

TCRbeta CDR3 regions were amplified from genomic DNA using the immunoSEQ Assay, a bias-controlled multiplex PCR. From the authors' description of their analysis: The number of nucleated cells in each sample was estimated by amplification of reference gene primers within the assay. To quantify the absolute abundance of each unique TCRbeta CDR3 rearrangement, sequence reads were collapsed and filtered. For each sample, productive Simpson clonality was calculated as the square root of Simpson's diversity index across productive rearrangements. TCRdb holds this immuneACCESS table with in-frame rearrangements only. Some clones are missing; in checked studies, unresolved V genes explain under half, and the rest has no known cause. V, J and clone size are taken as reported in that table, and D and trimming were inferred from the DNA itself. This sample lists about 320,000 clones; about 85% were detected once. 4.5% to 7% of the sample goes to the ten largest clones.

Input material: PBMCs or T cells enriched from blood (not recorded which). The origin of this receptor is a woman in her 30s who had recovered from COVID-19. The sequence is built from TRBV14 and TRBJ1-2, and possibly TRBD1, on 5 matching bases. This receptor carries the CDR3 CASSQRTGRALAGYTF. The DNA sequence is given as TGTGCCAGCAGCCAACGAACGGGCAGGGCCCTTGCTGGCTACACCTTC.